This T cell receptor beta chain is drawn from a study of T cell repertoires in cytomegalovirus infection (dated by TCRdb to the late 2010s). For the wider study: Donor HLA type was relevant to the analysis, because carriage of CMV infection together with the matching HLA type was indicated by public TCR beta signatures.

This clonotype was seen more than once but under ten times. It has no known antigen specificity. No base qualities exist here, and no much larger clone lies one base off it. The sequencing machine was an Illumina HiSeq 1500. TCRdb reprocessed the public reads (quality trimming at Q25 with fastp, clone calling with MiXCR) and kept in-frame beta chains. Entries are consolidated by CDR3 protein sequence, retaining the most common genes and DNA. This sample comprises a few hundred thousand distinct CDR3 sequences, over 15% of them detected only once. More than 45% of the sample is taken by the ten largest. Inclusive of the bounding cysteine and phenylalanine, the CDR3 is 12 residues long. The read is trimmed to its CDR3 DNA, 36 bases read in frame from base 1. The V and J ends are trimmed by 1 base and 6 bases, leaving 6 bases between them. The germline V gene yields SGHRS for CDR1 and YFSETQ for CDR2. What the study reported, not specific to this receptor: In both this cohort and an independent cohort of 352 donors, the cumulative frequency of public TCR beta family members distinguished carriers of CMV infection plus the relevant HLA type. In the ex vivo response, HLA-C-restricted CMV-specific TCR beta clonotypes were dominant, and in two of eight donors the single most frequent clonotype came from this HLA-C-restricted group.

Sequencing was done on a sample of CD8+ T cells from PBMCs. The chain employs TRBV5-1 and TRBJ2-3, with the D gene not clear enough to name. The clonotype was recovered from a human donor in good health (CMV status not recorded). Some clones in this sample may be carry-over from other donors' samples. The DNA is TGCGCCAGCAGCTTGCTACCCGATACGCAGTATTTT. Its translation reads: CASSLLPDTQYF.